This is a list of T cell receptor beta chains from one sample in a study of T cell repertoires in cytomegalovirus infection. These receptors' antigens are unknown. MiXCR, run by TCRdb on the reads, gives a single entry per CDR3 protein. The sample lists hundreds of thousands of distinct CDR3 sequences; roughly 30% were seen once. This specimen was cultured PBMCs, taken from culture after CMV antigen stimulation. These receptor sequences come from a human donor in good health (CMV status not recorded). Some clones in this sample may be carry-over from other donors' samples. Each CDR3 is given with its conserved first and last residue. The D gene is left open where the match is weak. Where a row states a size, it is once, few, many or the class of an expanded clone; other rows omit it.

>TRBJ1-2|NA|TRBV15|NA
CATSRDLAAYGYTF
TGTGCCACCAGCAGAGATCTCGCAGCCTATGGCTACACCTTC
>TRBJ1-5|NA|TRBV29-1|NA
CSVGVGVSQPQHF
TGCAGCGTTGGGGTAGGAGTTTCCCAGCCCCAGCATTTT
>TRBJ1-5|few|TRBV11-2|NA
CASSLDPQNQPQHF
TGTGCCAGCAGCTTAGACCCCCAAAATCAGCCCCAGCATTTT
>TRBJ2-7|many|TRBV6-1|NA
CASSKRQEAYEQYF
TGTGCCAGCAGTAAACGACAGGAGGCCTACGAGCAGTACTTC
>TRBJ1-1|NA|TRBV7-9|TRBD1
CASSRDRAEAFF
TGTGCCAGCAGCCGGGACAGGGCCGAAGCTTTCTTT
>TRBJ2-2|NA|TRBV7-6|TRBD1
CASSHPGQGFFANTGELFF
TGTGCCAGCAGCCATCCGGGACAGGGGTTTTTCGCGAACACCGGGGAGCTGTTTTTT
>TRBJ1-2|few|TRBV7-2|TRBD1
CASSLVYVGQDVYGYTF
TGTGCCAGCAGCTTAGTTTATGTTGGACAGGATGTCTATGGCTACACCTTC
>TRBJ2-7|NA|TRBV6-1|NA
CASHIAQFYEQYF
TGTGCCAGTCACATTGCCCAATTTTACGAGCAGTACTTC
>TRBJ1-4|NA|TRBV2|NA
CASNSRGTDEKLFF
TGTGCCAGCAATTCGAGGGGCACTGATGAAAAACTGTTTTTT
>TRBJ2-2|few|TRBV5-6|NA
CASSLYGPHHGELFF
TGTGCCAGCAGCTTGTACGGTCCACACCACGGGGAGCTGTTTTTT